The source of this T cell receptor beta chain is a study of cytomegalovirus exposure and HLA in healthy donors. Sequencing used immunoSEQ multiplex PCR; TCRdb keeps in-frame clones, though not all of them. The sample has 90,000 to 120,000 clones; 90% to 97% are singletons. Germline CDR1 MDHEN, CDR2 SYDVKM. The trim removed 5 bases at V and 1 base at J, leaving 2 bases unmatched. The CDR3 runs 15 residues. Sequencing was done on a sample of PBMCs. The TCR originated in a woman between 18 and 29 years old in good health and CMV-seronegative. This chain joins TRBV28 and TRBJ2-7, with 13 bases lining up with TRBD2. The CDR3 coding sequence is TGTGCCAGCAGTACGGGACTAGCGGGATCCTACGAGCAGTACTTC. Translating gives CASSTGLAGSYEQYF. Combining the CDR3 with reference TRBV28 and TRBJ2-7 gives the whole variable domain DVKVTQSSRYLVKRTGEKVFLECVQDMDHENMFWYRQDPGLGLRLIYFSYDVKMKEKGDIPEGYSVSREKKERFSLILESASTNQTSMYLCASSTGLAGSYEQYFGPGTRLTVT.